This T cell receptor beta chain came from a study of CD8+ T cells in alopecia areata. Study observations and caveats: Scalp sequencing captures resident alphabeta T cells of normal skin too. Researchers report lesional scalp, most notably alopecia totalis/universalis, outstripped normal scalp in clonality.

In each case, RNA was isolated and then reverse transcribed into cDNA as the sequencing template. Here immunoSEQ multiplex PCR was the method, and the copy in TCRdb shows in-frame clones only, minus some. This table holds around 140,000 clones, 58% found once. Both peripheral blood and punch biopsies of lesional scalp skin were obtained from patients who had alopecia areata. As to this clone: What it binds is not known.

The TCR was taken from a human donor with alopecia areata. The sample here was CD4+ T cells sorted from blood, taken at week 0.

The CDR3 DNA reads TGTGCCAGCAGCTTGGATTTGAGCTCCTACAATGAGCAGTTCTTC. It codes for CASSLDLSSYNEQFF. The chain couples TRBV5-4 to TRBJ2-1; D is unclear. The CDR3 contains 15 residues. V was clipped by 0 bases and J by 0 bases, with 7 bases between them. From germline, CDR1 is SGHNT and CDR2 YYREEE (reference sequence).